This T cell receptor beta chain was sequenced for a study of blood T cell repertoires in COVID-19 (TCRdb year 2020). At the level of the whole study: Collaborator samples came from the United States, Italy and Spain and covered acute and convalescent phases of COVID-19. Where available, HLA class I and class II types were taken from metadata supplied by the sample provider and were not determined by assay-based typing. Samples were obtained from the ongoing ImmuneRACE study (first 160 participants) and from roughly 1,300 subjects provided by 6 global collaborators. Sample metadata almost always included a de-identified subject ID, COVID-19 status, age in years and sex. The dataset comprised deeply sampled blood TCRbeta repertoires from subjects exposed to, actively infected with, or recovered from COVID-19. The material from the prospective study consisted of cDNA or gDNA derived from T cells, B-cell-depleted T cells, or PBMCs. A freely available public database, intended as a resource for researchers studying the immune response to SARS-CoV-2, is where the repertoires were released. What the research found in general, with its limitations: The quantity of clinical and demographic metadata differed by source and by participant and was supplied without curation.

Trimming leaves V shorter by 6 bases and J shorter by 5 bases, with the junction holding 11 bases beyond the gene matches. CDR3 length: 15 amino acids, cysteine to phenylalanine. The only DNA kept is the CDR3, 45 bases in frame from the first base. According to the germline V gene, CDR1 reads MNHEY and CDR2 reads SVGAGI. In Seattle, one collaborating source enrolled patients while the infection was active and tracked those patients longitudinally over the course of disease. Whole blood was collected in K2EDTA tubes by collaborating institutions according to the institutions' own protocols. For TCRbeta analysis, collaborator samples were shipped as frozen whole blood, as isolated PBMCs, or as DNA extracted from either sample type. TCRbeta CDR3 regions were amplified from genomic DNA using the immunoSEQ Assay, a bias-controlled multiplex PCR. From the authors' description of their analysis: Within the assay, amplification of reference gene primers was used to estimate how many nucleated cells each sample contained. To quantify the absolute abundance of each unique TCRbeta CDR3 rearrangement, sequence reads were collapsed and filtered. Productive Simpson clonality was computed per sample as the square root of Simpson's diversity index over productive rearrangements. The table was pulled from immuneACCESS by TCRdb, which kept in-frame rearrangements only. Such tables lose some clones; where checked, under half of the loss comes from unresolved V genes, and the rest has no known cause. The D gene and trimming were derived from the DNA, and the V and J assignments and clone size from that table. The sample includes roughly 160,000 clones, with approximately 91% observed a single time. The biggest ten clones account for roughly 5% of the sample.

A word on this clone: Its binding antigen is unknown. The sample holds no much larger clone one base away, and base qualities are not on file.

Sequencing was carried out using peripheral blood. In this chain, TRBV6-5 is recombined with TRBJ2-7, and TRBD2 aligns with 9 junction nucleotides. The sequence was obtained from a man between 18 and 29 years old with COVID-19, enrolled during active disease. The CDR3 has the sequence CASRPPGTSFDEQYF. DNA sequence: TGTGCCAGCAGGCCTCCGGGGACTAGCTTCGACGAGCAGTACTTC.